The 15 T cell receptor beta chains given below trace back to one sample, sequenced in a study of blood T cell repertoires in COVID-19. Clones were sequenced by immunoSEQ multiplex PCR, and TCRdb holds only the in-frame ones, with some missing. The sample lists about 260,000 clones, nearly 85% occurring once. Input material: peripheral blood. The receptors were sampled from a human donor in a cohort sampled during active COVID-19.

The genes are TRBV2 and TRBJ1-2, with D maybe TRBD1 (5 bases). The CDR3 sequence is 19 residues long. Trimming pared 1 base from V and 4 bases from J, leaving 25 bases between. CDR1 and CDR2 from the germline V gene are SNHLY and FYNNEI. The CDR3 coding sequence is TGTGCCAGCAGTGAAGTCCTCCCGACTGTGACAGCTCGATCCTATGGCTACACCTTC. Amino acid sequence: CASSEVLPTVTARSYGYTF.

The J gene is TRBJ2-2, the V gene TRBV10-1; 7 bases map to TRBD2. CDR3 length: 14 amino acids. CDR1 is WNHNN and CDR2 is SYGVQD in the germline V gene (reference sequence). The junction had 1 base not matched to a gene; V was cut back by 6 bases and J by 0 bases. CDR3 coding DNA: TGCGCCAGCAGGGCGGGGGCGAACACCGGGGAGCTGTTTTTT. Protein sequence: CASRAGANTGELFF.

This clone was seen many times. This chain uses TRBV19 with TRBJ2-3; 9 nucleotides agree with TRBD1. CDR3 length equals 14 residues. Germline assignment: CDR1 LNHDA and CDR2 SQIVND (reference sequence). J was trimmed by 4 bases and V by 5 bases; bases with no gene match: 4. CDR3 protein: CASSPGQGADTQYF. CDR3 coding DNA: TGTGCCAGTAGTCCGGGACAGGGCGCAGATACGCAGTATTTT.

The chain combines TRBV5-1 with TRBJ2-7; 7 nucleotides align to TRBD1. CDR3 length: 15 residues. V lost 2 bases and J lost 1; bases outside the gene matches: 6. Per the germline V gene, CDR1 is SGHRS and CDR2 is YFSETQ. CDR3 nucleotides: TGCGCCAGCAGCTTCGGGACAGTCGAGTCCTACGAGCAGTACTTC. Its translation: CASSFGTVESYEQYF. The entire variable domain, with the rest obtained from reference TRBV5-1 and TRBJ2-7, is as follows: KAGVTQTPRYLIKTRGQQVTLSCSPISGHRSVSWYQQTPGQGLQFLFEYFSETQRNKGNFPGRFSGRQFSNSRSEMNVSTLELGDSALYLCASSFGTVESYEQYFGPGTRLTVT.

This chain links TRBV11-1 with TRBJ2-3, with 9 nucleotides matching TRBD2. Losses at the gene ends were 2 bases for V and 2 bases for J; bases not matched to a gene: 5. Germline CDR1 is SGHAT and CDR2 is FQDESV (reference sequence). The CDR3 sequence is 16 residues long. The CDR3 reads CASSLQAGGLTDTQYF. The CDR3 DNA is TGTGCCAGCAGCTTACAAGCGGGGGGCCTCACAGATACGCAGTATTTT.

V is TRBV14 and J is TRBJ1-6, with D possibly matching TRBD1 (6 bases). Deletions cut 2 bases from V and 8 bases from J, with 13 bases between. This CDR3 is 15 amino acids long. Per the germline V gene, CDR1 is SGHDN and CDR2 is FVKESK. In DNA form, the CDR3 reads TGTGCCAGCAGCCAACACGGGACACCCGATTCACCCCTCCACTTT. Translation gives CASSQHGTPDSPLHF.

The chain carries TRBV24-1 and TRBJ2-1; 9 bases line up with TRBD2. The CDR3 has 16 residues. With V trimmed by 4 bases and J by 3 bases, 6 bases remained unmatched. Germline CDR1 reads KGHDR; CDR2 reads SFDVKD. DNA for the CDR3: TGTGCCACCAGTGACCCTGCGGGGGGGAACTACAATGAGCAGTTCTTC. It yields the protein CATSDPAGGNYNEQFF.

The chain uses TRBV7-3 and TRBJ2-6, with TRBD1 identical over 12 bases. CDR1 and CDR2 (germline): SGHTA, FQGTGA. The V segment lost 5 bases and the J segment 4 bases; nucleotides outside the gene matches: 6. The CDR3 contains 17 residues. CDR3 loop: CASSLGTGGSGANVLTF. The CDR3 DNA reads TGTGCCAGCAGCCTCGGGACAGGGGGCTCCGGGGCCAACGTCCTGACTTTC. Variable domain in full (rest from reference TRBV7-3 and TRBJ2-6): GAGVSQTPSNKVTEKGKYVELRCDPISGHTALYWYRQSLGQGPEFLIYFQGTGAADDSGLPNDRFFAVRPEGSVSTLKIQRTERGDSAVYLCASSLGTGGSGANVLTFGAGSRLTVL.

V gene TRBV7-9 combines with J gene TRBJ1-4; possible D gene TRBD1, 6 bases. The CDR3 contains 15 residues. Germline loops: CDR1 SEHNR, CDR2 FQNEAQ (reference sequence). Trimming took off 4 bases at V and 8 bases at J, with 17 bases between the two ends. The CDR3 nucleotides read TGTGCCAGCAGCTATGACGCGGGGGGGCCGGAAAAACTGTTTTTT. Amino acids: CASSYDAGGPEKLFF.

The rearrangement joins TRBV6-6 to TRBJ2-7, with TRBD2 matching 10 bases. Losses at the gene ends were 2 bases for V and 1 base for J; bases not matched to a gene: 5. Germline-derived CDR1 and CDR2 are MNHNY and SVGAGI (reference sequence). The CDR3 covers 16 residues. The CDR3 DNA follows: TGTGCCAGCAGTTACCCTAGCGGGGGTCTTTCCTACGAGCAGTACTTC. Protein product: CASSYPSGGLSYEQYF.

The chain is built from TRBV14 and TRBJ1-4; a weak D match, TRBD1 (6 bases). The germline gives CDR1 SGHDN, CDR2 FVKESK. Trimming left V 4 bases short and J 12 bases short, with 18 bases between. The CDR3 length is 14 residues. The CDR3 is CASSRQTGSGELFF. In DNA form, the CDR3 reads TGTGCCAGCAGCCGCCAGACAGGATCAGGCGAACTGTTTTTT.

The chain carries TRBV3-1 (or the pseudogene TRBV3-2) and TRBJ2-7; 8 bases are a match to TRBD1. Trimming removed 4 bases from V and 4 bases from J; junction bases left unmatched: 15. The germline V gene has CDR1 LGHDT and CDR2 YNNKEL (reference sequence). The CDR3 is 17 amino acids. CDR3 loop: CASSLLPGPGGRYEQYF. The CDR3 coding sequence is TGTGCCAGCAGCCTCCTCCCCGGTCCAGGGGGCAGATACGAGCAGTACTTC.

The chain links TRBV13 to TRBJ1-4; perhaps TRBD1 as D (5 bases). Between the trimmed V and J ends, which lost 5 bases and 8 bases, there was a span of 15 bases. This CDR3 has 14 amino acids. Germline CDR1 is PRHDT and CDR2 is FYEKMQ (reference sequence). The CDR3 loop is CASSHRRALEKLFF. The CDR3 nucleotides read TGTGCCAGCAGCCACAGGCGAGCCCTCGAAAAACTGTTTTTT.

J is TRBJ1-2 and V is TRBV2; no firm D call. Trimming took 0 bases from V and 8 from J, leaving 19 bases between them. The germline gives CDR1 SNHLY, CDR2 FYNNEI. The CDR3 covers 16 residues. In nucleotides, the CDR3 is TGTGCCAGCAGTGAAGCAGGTCGGAGTCGAGGTCGGGGCTACACCTTC. Encoded protein: CASSEAGRSRGRGYTF.

The chain employs TRBV24-1 and TRBJ2-7; maybe TRBD1 (5 bases). Per the germline V gene, CDR1 is KGHDR and CDR2 is SFDVKD. This CDR3 has 13 residues. Trimming cost V 5 bases and J 6 bases, with 13 bases left between them. CDR3 loop: CATSAQDSFEQYF. As DNA, the CDR3 is TGTGCCACCAGTGCTCAAGACAGTTTCGAGCAGTACTTC.